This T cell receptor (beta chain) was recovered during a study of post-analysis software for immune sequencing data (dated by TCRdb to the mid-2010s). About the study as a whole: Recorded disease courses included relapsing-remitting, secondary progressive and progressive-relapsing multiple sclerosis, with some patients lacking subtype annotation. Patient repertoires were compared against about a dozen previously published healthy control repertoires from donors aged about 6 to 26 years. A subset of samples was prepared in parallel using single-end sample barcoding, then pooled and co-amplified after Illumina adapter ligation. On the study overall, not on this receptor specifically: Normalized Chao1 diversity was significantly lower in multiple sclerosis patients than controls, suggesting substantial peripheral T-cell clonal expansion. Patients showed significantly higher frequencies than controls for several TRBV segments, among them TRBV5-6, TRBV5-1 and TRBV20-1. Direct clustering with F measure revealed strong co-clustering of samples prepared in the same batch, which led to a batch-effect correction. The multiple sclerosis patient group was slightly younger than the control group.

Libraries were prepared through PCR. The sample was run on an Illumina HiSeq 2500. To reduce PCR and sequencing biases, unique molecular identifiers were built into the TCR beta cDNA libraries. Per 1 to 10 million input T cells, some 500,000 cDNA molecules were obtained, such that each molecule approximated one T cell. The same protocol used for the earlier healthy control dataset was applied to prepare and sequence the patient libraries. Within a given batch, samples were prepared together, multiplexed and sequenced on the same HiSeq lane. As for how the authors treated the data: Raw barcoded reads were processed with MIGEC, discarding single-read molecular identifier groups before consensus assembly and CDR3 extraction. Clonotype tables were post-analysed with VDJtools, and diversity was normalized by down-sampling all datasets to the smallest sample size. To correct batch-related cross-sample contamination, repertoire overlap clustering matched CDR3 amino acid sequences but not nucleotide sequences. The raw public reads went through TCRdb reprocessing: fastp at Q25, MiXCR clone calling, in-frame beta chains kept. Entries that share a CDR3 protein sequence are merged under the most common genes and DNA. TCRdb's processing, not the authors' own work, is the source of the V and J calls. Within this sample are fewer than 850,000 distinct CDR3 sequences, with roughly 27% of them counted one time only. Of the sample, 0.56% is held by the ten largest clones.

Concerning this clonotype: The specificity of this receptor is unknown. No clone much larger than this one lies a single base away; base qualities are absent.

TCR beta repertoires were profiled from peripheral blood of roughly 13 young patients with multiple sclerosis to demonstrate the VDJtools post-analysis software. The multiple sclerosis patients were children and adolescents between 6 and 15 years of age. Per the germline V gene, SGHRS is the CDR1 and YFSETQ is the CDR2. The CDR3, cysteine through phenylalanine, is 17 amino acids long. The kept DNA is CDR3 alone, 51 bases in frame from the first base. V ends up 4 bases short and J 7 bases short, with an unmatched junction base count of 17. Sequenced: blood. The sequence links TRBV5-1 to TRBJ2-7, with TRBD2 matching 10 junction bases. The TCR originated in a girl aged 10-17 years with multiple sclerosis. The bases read TGCGCCAGCAGCAAGCTGGGGTCGGCTAGCGGGAGCGGGGAGCAGTACTTC. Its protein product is CASSKLGSASGSGEQYF.